Following are 20 T cell receptor beta chains from one sample sequenced in a study of blood T cell repertoires in COVID-19. The table came from immunoSEQ multiplex PCR; TCRdb's copy has only in-frame clones and leaves some out. Of some 160,000 clones listed, roughly 80% are singletons. The sample was peripheral blood. The receptors shown here come from a man aged 45-60 years with active or convalescent COVID-19.

The V call is TRBV15, the J call TRBJ2-2; 8 bases match TRBD1. After removal of 6 bases from V and 7 bases from J, the junction contained 4 bases not matched to a gene. Germline V gene data show CDR1 as LNHNV and CDR2 as YYDKDF (reference sequence). This CDR3 region has 13 residues. CDR3 region: CATSPGQGGELFF. CDR3 DNA sequence: TGTGCCACCAGTCCCGGACAGGGCGGGGAGCTGTTTTTT.

This clone was seen only a few times. The J gene is TRBJ2-7, the V gene TRBV5-1; 8 bases match TRBD2. Trimming removed 3 bases from V and 3 bases from J; junction bases left unmatched: 5. This CDR3 spans 14 amino acids. The germline V gene has CDR1 SGHRS and CDR2 YFSETQ. The CDR3 spells CASSSDAGGYEQYF. Here the CDR3 DNA reads TGCGCCAGCAGCTCAGACGCGGGGGGCTACGAGCAGTACTTC.

The V and J genes are TRBV7-9 and TRBJ2-7, with D possibly TRBD1 on 6 matching bases. The ends were cut back, 5 bases at V and 0 bases at J, with 17 bases in the middle. CDR1 SEHNR and CDR2 FQNEAQ come from the germline V gene (reference sequence). The CDR3 length is 16 residues. The CDR3 is CASSPDSGTLSYEQYF. The CDR3 DNA reads as TGTGCCAGCAGCCCGGACTCCGGGACACTCTCCTACGAGCAGTACTTC.

Only a few counts were recorded for this clone. CDR3 nucleotide sequence: TGTGCCACCTCTGAGGAGGGGAACACTGAAGCTTTCTTT. Its protein is CATSEEGNTEAFF. The gene calls are TRBV15 and TRBJ1-1; no definite D call. This CDR3 has 13 amino acids. Trimming took off 8 bases at V and 1 base at J, with 11 bases between the two ends. CDR1 and CDR2 (germline): LNHNV, YYDKDF (reference sequence).

This clone was seen once. This chain joins TRBV2 and TRBJ2-1; 11 nucleotides agree with TRBD2. CDR1 is SNHLY, CDR2 FYNNEI, per germline. Unmatched junction bases numbered 8, after V lost 11 bases and J lost 8 bases. This CDR3 spans 13 amino acids. Here the CDR3 DNA reads TGTGCCGCACGGACTAGCGGGTTCGATGAGCAGTTCTTC. Amino acid sequence: CAARTSGFDEQFF. Full variable domain (remainder filled in from reference TRBV2 and TRBJ2-1): EPEVTQTPSHQVTQMGQEVILRCVPISNHLYFYWYRQILGQKVEFLVSFYNNEISEKSEIFDDQFSVERPDGSNFTLKIRSTKLEDSAMYFCAARTSGFDEQFFGPGTRLTVL.

The J gene is TRBJ1-2, the V gene TRBV28; 9 bases match TRBD1. V lost 5 bases, J lost 3 bases, and 19 bases stayed unmatched. This CDR3 spans 19 amino acids. Germline loops: CDR1 MDHEN, CDR2 SYDVKM. CDR3 protein: CASSQPPGQGLGSDYGYTF. The CDR3 DNA reads as TGTGCCAGCAGTCAGCCACCGGGACAGGGCCTCGGGTCTGACTATGGCTACACCTTC.

This clone came up many times. V gene TRBV11-2 combines with J gene TRBJ1-2; 11 bases map to TRBD1. CDR3 length: 15 amino acids. Germline V CDR1 and CDR2: SGHAT, FQNNGV. J gave up 3 bases and V 5 bases, and 5 bases lay outside the gene matches. The CDR3 spells CASSADRGQYYGYTF. The CDR3 DNA follows: TGTGCCAGCAGCGCGGACAGGGGGCAGTACTATGGCTACACCTTC. Complete variable domain (other parts from reference TRBV11-2 and TRBJ1-2): EAGVAQSPRYKIIEKRQSVAFWCNPISGHATLYWYQQILGQGPKLLIQFQNNGVVDDSQLPKDRFSAERLKGVDSTLKIQPAKLEDSAVYLCASSADRGQYYGYTFGSGTRLTVV.

This clone has a handful of counts. The chain combines TRBV5-1 with TRBJ2-7, with 12 bases lining up with TRBD1. V trimming: 3 bases; J trimming: 4 bases; junction bases outside the gene matches: 5. Germline CDR1 is SGHRS and CDR2 is YFSETQ. The CDR3 covers 15 residues. The CDR3 nucleotides read TGCGCCAGCAGCTCCCGGGACAGGGGGCATTACGAGCAGTACTTC. The encoded protein is CASSSRDRGHYEQYF.

This chain connects TRBV28 to TRBJ2-1; D call uncertain. The V end lost 7 bases, the J end lost 4 bases, and 17 bases lay between the germline ends. This CDR3 contains 15 residues. Germline lookup yields CDR1 MDHEN and CDR2 SYDVKM. CDR3 region: CASTMTRSFYNEQFF. DNA of the CDR3: TGTGCCAGCACTATGACAAGATCTTTTTACAATGAGCAGTTCTTC.

This clone appeared once. The V call is TRBV6-5, the J call TRBJ2-1, with 12 bases aligning to TRBD1. The CDR3 spans 15 residues. Germline-derived CDR1 and CDR2 are MNHEY and SVGAGI. Germline trimming cut 8 bases from V and 10 bases from J; bases unmatched to any gene: 12. In DNA, the CDR3 is TGTGCCAGCTTCCGAGGGGGACAGGGGGCTCTGGAGCAGTTCTTC. Protein: CASFRGGQGALEQFF.

This chain connects TRBV6-5 to TRBJ2-7, with D possibly being TRBD2 (6 bases). The ends were cut back, 2 bases at V and 3 bases at J, with 11 bases in the middle. CDR1 and CDR2 from the germline V gene are MNHEY and SVGAGI. The CDR3 sequence is 14 residues long. This CDR3 reads CASSYRGVHYEQYF. CDR3 DNA: TGTGCCAGCAGTTACCGCGGGGTTCACTACGAGCAGTACTTC.

The rearrangement uses TRBV28 and TRBJ2-7; D is uncertain. Germline-derived CDR1 and CDR2 are MDHEN and SYDVKM. V was cut by 4 bases and J by 2 bases, with 12 bases left in between. The CDR3 loop spans 14 amino acids. Here the CDR3 reads CASSSRLATYEQYF. The CDR3 region has the DNA TGTGCCAGCAGTTCGAGGCTGGCCACCTACGAGCAGTACTTC. The whole variable domain, filled in from reference TRBV28 and TRBJ2-7, reads DVKVTQSSRYLVKRTGEKVFLECVQDMDHENMFWYRQDPGLGLRLIYFSYDVKMKEKGDIPEGYSVSREKKERFSLILESASTNQTSMYLCASSSRLATYEQYFGPGTRLTVT.

The chain carries TRBV9 and TRBJ2-1, with TRBD2 identical over 9 bases. After removal of 7 bases from V and 2 bases from J, the junction contained 7 bases not matched to a gene. CDR3 length: 15 amino acids. Per the germline V gene, CDR1 is SGDLS and CDR2 is YYNGEE. The CDR3 DNA reads as TGTGCCAGCGAAGCGGGCGGGAGGGCCTACAATGAGCAGTTCTTC. Translated: CASEAGGRAYNEQFF.

A few counts support this clone. CDR3 protein: CASSIHQGTYGYTF. DNA for the CDR3: TGTGCCAGCAGCATACACCAGGGGACCTATGGCTACACCTTC. The gene calls are TRBV5-6 and TRBJ1-2, with D perhaps matching TRBD1 (6 bases). The CDR3 contains 14 residues. V lost 4 bases, J lost 4 bases, and 14 bases lay in between. The germline V gene has CDR1 SGHDT and CDR2 YYEEEE. Together with reference TRBV5-6 and TRBJ1-2, the CDR3 gives the full variable domain: DAGVTQSPTHLIKTRGQQVTLRCSPKSGHDTVSWYQQALGQGPQFIFQYYEEEERQRGNFPDRFSGHQFPNYSSELNVNALLLGDSALYLCASSIHQGTYGYTFGSGTRLTVV.

This chain's CDR3 is CASSPQLADNEQFF. CDR3 in DNA: TGTGCCAGCAGCCCCCAACTAGCGGACAATGAGCAGTTCTTC. The chain has TRBV3-1 (or the pseudogene TRBV3-2) and TRBJ2-1; 8 bases fit TRBD2. J was trimmed by 5 bases and V by 4 bases; bases with no gene match: 4. Looked up from germline, CDR1 is LGHDT and CDR2 is YNNKEL (reference sequence). The CDR3 runs to 14 residues.

This clone was recorded many times. The chain combines TRBV28 with TRBJ1-1; maybe TRBD1 (6 bases). The CDR3 contains 12 residues. The germline gives CDR1 MDHEN, CDR2 SYDVKM. The V and J ends lost 6 bases and 3 bases respectively, with 8 bases between them. CDR3 in DNA: TGTGCCAGCAGGGACAGTCACACTGAAGCTTTCTTT. Translation: CASRDSHTEAFF.

V usage is TRBV5-1 and J usage is TRBJ1-2, with unresolved D. CDR1 SGHRS and CDR2 YFSETQ come from the germline V gene. This CDR3 has 14 amino acids. Deletions cut 3 bases from V and 1 base from J, with 10 bases between. Here the CDR3 DNA reads TGCGCCAGCAGCTCCGGGAGCCATAACTATGGCTACACCTTC. This translates into CASSSGSHNYGYTF.

The rearrangement uses TRBV5-1 and TRBJ2-3; a possible D gene is TRBD1 (5 bases). Deletions cut 4 bases from V and 4 bases from J, with 13 bases between. The CDR3 is made up of 14 amino acids. Germline V gives CDR1 SGHRS, CDR2 YFSETQ. The CDR3 is CASSGWGSPDTQYF. DNA of the CDR3: TGCGCCAGCAGCGGGTGGGGCAGTCCAGATACGCAGTATTTT.

This clone has only a few counts. The V call is TRBV28, the J call TRBJ1-5; TRBD1 might be the D (5 bases). The germline V gene encodes CDR1 MDHEN and CDR2 SYDVKM. The germline V and J ends were trimmed by 8 bases and 1 base, with 15 bases remaining between them. CDR3 length: 15 residues. In nucleotides, the CDR3 is TGTGCCAGCGGCTTTTGGGGCGAAAGCAATCAGCCCCAGCATTTT. Its protein is CASGFWGESNQPQHF.

The rearrangement links TRBV7-6 to TRBJ2-5; D possibly corresponds to TRBD2 (7 bases). The CDR3 is made up of 16 amino acids. The V end was cut by 4 bases, the J end by 4 bases, with 19 bases between. CDR1 is SGHVS, CDR2 FNYEAQ, per germline. CDR3 residues: CASSSHRGGGRETQYF. The CDR3, as DNA: TGTGCCAGCAGCTCCCATCGGGGAGGGGGACGAGAGACCCAGTACTTC.